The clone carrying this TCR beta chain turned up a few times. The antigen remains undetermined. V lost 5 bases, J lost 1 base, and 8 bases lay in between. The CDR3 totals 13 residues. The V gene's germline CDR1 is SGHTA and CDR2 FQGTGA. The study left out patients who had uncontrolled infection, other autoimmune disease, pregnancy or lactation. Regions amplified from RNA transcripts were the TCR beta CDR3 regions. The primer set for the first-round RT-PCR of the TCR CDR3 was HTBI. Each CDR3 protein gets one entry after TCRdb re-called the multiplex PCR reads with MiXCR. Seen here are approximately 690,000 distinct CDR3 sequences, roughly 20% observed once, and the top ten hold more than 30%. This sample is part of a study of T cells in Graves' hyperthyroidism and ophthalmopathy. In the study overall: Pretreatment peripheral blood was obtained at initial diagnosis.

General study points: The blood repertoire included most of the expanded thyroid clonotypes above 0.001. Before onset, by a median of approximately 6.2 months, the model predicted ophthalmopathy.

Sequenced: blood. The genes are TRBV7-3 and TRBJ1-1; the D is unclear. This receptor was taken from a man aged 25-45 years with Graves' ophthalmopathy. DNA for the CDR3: TGTGCCAGCAGCGCTTACAAGAACACTGAAGCTTTCTTT. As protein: CASSAYKNTEAFF.